This T cell receptor beta chain derives from a study of T-cell reconstitution after alpha-beta-depleted transplantation in children. A TCRbeta library incorporating unique molecular identifiers was prepared. Each CDR3 protein gets one entry after TCRdb re-called the PCR reads with MiXCR. The table has roughly 500,000 distinct CDR3 sequences, 9.5% to 15% seen once. The CDR3 is 15 residues long. CDR1 and CDR2 (germline): SGDLS, YYNGEE. Trimming took 4 bases from V and 8 from J; bases not matched to a gene: 8. This receptor was identified in a human donor who donated a stem cell graft to a child with combined immunodeficiency. Specimen: PBMCs from the stem cell graft donor, collected from the stem cell graft. The chain combines TRBV9 with TRBJ1-4; 10 bases are shared with TRBD1. The CDR3 loop reads CASSYTGTGEEKLFF. The CDR3 DNA reads as TGTGCCAGCAGCTACACCGGGACAGGGGAAGAAAAACTGTTTTTT. Complete variable domain (other parts from reference TRBV9 and TRBJ1-4): DSGVTQTPKHLITATGQRVTLRCSPRSGDLSVYWYQQSLDQGLQFLIQYYNGEERAKGNILERFSAQQFPDLHSELNLSSLELGDSALYFCASSYTGTGEEKLFFGSGTQLSVL.